The rows below give T cell receptor beta chains drawn from one sample of a study of T cells in Graves' hyperthyroidism and ophthalmopathy. TCRdb processed the multiplex PCR reads anew with MiXCR; each CDR3 protein has one entry. Here the sample spans some 560,000 distinct CDR3 sequences, roughly 15% being singletons. Sequencing was carried out using blood. Source of these receptors: a woman aged 40 to 50 with Graves' hyperthyroidism. CDR3s include the opening cysteine and the closing phenylalanine or tryptophan. A D gene is named only where the DNA matches it firmly. Clone size, where shown, is once, few, many, or a class for clones that have expanded.

TRBJ2-7 13 TRBV6-1 - - TGTGCCAGCGAGGGGGAGACACCCTACGAGCAGTACTTC CASEGETPYEQYF
TRBJ2-7 19 TRBV27 TRBD2 many TGTGCCAGCAGTTACCTCGGGACTAGCGGGAGGGGGGGCTCCTACGAGCAGTACTTC CASSYLGTSGRGGSYEQYF
TRBJ1-4 14 TRBV5-1 - - TGCGCCAGCAGCTTAAAGGGACAAGATGAAAAACTGTTTTTT CASSLKGQDEKLFF
TRBJ2-2 14 TRBV10-3 TRBD2 - TGTGCCATCAGGGCTAGCGGGAATGGCGGGGAGCTGTTTTTT CAIRASGNGGELFF
TRBJ2-3 17 TRBV6-1 TRBD1 few TGTGCCAGCAGTGAAGGGTGGGGCAGGGGGATGACAGATACGCAGTATTTT CASSEGWGRGMTDTQYF
TRBJ2-7 12 TRBV10-1 - once TGCGCCAGCAGTGGGCCGAGGGGCGAGCAGTACTTC CASSGPRGEQYF
TRBJ2-2 13 TRBV10-3 - few TGTGCCATCACCGGAGTAGATACCGGGGAGCTGTTTTTT CAITGVDTGELFF
TRBJ1-2 15 TRBV10-2 - - TGCGCCAGCAGTGAGTCTCTATCGGGGGCCCATGGCTACACCTTC CASSESLSGAHGYTF
TRBJ2-7 14 TRBV27 TRBD1 many TGTGCCAGCAGTTTTGGGACAGGGGCAAACGAGCAGTACTTC CASSFGTGANEQYF
TRBJ2-6 12 TRBV7-9 - few TGTGCCAGCAGCCCGGGTGTCAACGTCCTGACTTTC CASSPGVNVLTF
TRBJ2-4 14 TRBV2 - many TGTGCCAGCAGTCTTAGGGTAGCCAAAAACATTCAGTACTTC CASSLRVAKNIQYF
TRBJ2-7 13 TRBV20-1 - many TGCAGTGCTAGGGTGGACGGTTCCTACGAGCAGTACTTC CSARVDGSYEQYF
TRBJ1-5 14 TRBV4-1 - many TGCGCCAGCAGCCCAAGTCCAGTTGAGCAGCCCCAGCATTTT CASSPSPVEQPQHF
TRBJ2-3 15 TRBV9 - many TGTGCCAGCAGCGGTAGCGGATCTAGCACAGATACGCAGTATTTT CASSGSGSSTDTQYF
TRBJ1-1 15 TRBV29-1 - - TGCAGCGTTGAAGGGGCGACAACGATGAACACTGAAGCTTTCTTT CSVEGATTMNTEAFF
TRBJ2-7 13 TRBV27 - many TGTGCCAGCAGTTTTCAGGGGTCCTACGAGCAGTACTTC CASSFQGSYEQYF
TRBJ2-7 15 TRBV12-3/TRBV12-4 TRBD1 many TGTGCCAGCAGTGAAACAGGGGCCGCGGGCTACGAGCAGTACTTC CASSETGAAGYEQYF
TRBJ2-7 13 TRBV28 TRBD2 many TGTGCCAGCACCCCACACGGGGGGAACGAGCAGTACTTC CASTPHGGNEQYF
TRBJ2-1 14 TRBV12-3/TRBV12-4 TRBD2 many TGTGCCAGCAGCAATGGACTAGTCCTTAGTGAGCAGTTCTTC CASSNGLVLSEQFF
TRBJ1-3 13 TRBV27 TRBD1 many TGTGCCAGCAGGACAGGGGTAGGAAACACCATATATTTT CASRTGVGNTIYF
TRBJ2-7 16 TRBV3-1 - few TGTGCCAGCAGCCAAGGGACTATCGCCCAAGGGTCGGAGCAGTACTTC CASSQGTIAQGSEQYF
TRBJ2-1 17 TRBV9 - - TGTGCCAGCAGCGTAGAAGGGGGTGGGGGGGCCTACAATGAGCAGTTCTTC CASSVEGGGGAYNEQFF
TRBJ2-7 9 TRBV20-1 - many TGCAGTGCTAGCCCTGAGCAGTACTTC CSASPEQYF
TRBJ2-1 16 TRBV7-2 - few TGTGCCAGCAGCTTAGATGGGAGTGGCTCCTACAATGAGCAGTTCTTC CASSLDGSGSYNEQFF
TRBJ1-1 13 TRBV29-1 - many TGCAGCGTTGTAGGTACAGGCCATCGCGAAGCTTTCTTT CSVVGTGHREAFF
TRBJ2-5 16 TRBV5-1 TRBD2 many TGCGCCAGCAGCTTGGGCGCTAGCGGGAGTCCGAAGACCCAGTACTTC CASSLGASGSPKTQYF
TRBJ2-3 18 TRBV10-3 TRBD2 many TGTGCCATCAGTGATATTTTGTGGCTAGCGGGAGAAAAAGATACGCAGTATTTT CAISDILWLAGEKDTQYF
TRBJ2-1 15 TRBV7-2 - many TGTGCCAGCAGCTTAGTTAGTAGCTCCTACAATGAGCAGTTCTTC CASSLVSSSYNEQFF
TRBJ1-3 16 TRBV3-1 TRBD1 many TGTGCCAGCAGCCAAATGACAGGGGCTTCTGGAAACACCATATATTTT CASSQMTGASGNTIYF
TRBJ2-1 14 TRBV28 - few TGTGCCAGCAGTCTATCCGACTCCTACAATGAGCAGCTCTTC CASSLSDSYNEQLF
TRBJ2-3 17 TRBV20-1 - few TGCAGTGCTAGAACACGATCCGGCACAGGAACCACAGATACGCAGTATTTT CSARTRSGTGTTDTQYF
TRBJ1-5 16 TRBV6-1 TRBD1 many TGTGCCAGCAAAACGGACAGGGGGAATGGTAATCAGCCCCAGCATTTT CASKTDRGNGNQPQHF
TRBJ1-2 13 TRBV6-1 TRBD1 - TGTGCCAGCAGCAACAGGGGGCTGGATGGCTACACCTTC CASSNRGLDGYTF
TRBJ2-5 14 TRBV6-1 - few TGTGCCAGCAGGAATCCCCGAGTTTCGGAGACCCAGTACTTC CASRNPRVSETQYF
TRBJ2-2 16 TRBV4-1 - many TGCGCCAGCAGCCAACCCACGGGACTTGCTCCCGGGGAGCTGTTTTTT CASSQPTGLAPGELFF
TRBJ2-1 16 TRBV6-1 - many TGTGCCAGCAGTGAAGGGTACTCAAGCTCCTACAATGAGCAGTTCTTC CASSEGYSSSYNEQFF
TRBJ2-6 15 TRBV19 - - TGTGCCAGTATGGTCACGGGATCAGGGGCCAACGTCCTGACTTTC CASMVTGSGANVLTF
TRBJ2-3 13 TRBV29-1 TRBD2 once TGCAGCGTAGGAGCGGGAGTCGCGAATACGCAGTATTTT CSVGAGVANTQYF
TRBJ2-1 17 TRBV20-1 TRBD2 - TGCAGTGCCCCCATGACTATGGGGACTAGCTCCTACAATGAGCAGTTCTTC CSAPMTMGTSSYNEQFF
TRBJ2-1 15 TRBV6-1 TRBD2 few TGTGCCAGCAGCCAACTAGCGGCCTCCTACAATGAGCAGTTCTTC CASSQLAASYNEQFF
TRBJ2-7 13 TRBV6-5 - - TGTGCCAGCAGTTACCCGGGGCGAGTCGAGCAGTACTTC CASSYPGRVEQYF
TRBJ1-2 13 TRBV10-3 - few TGTGCCATCAGTGTTAACGGAGGACAGAGCTACACCTTC CAISVNGGQSYTF
TRBJ1-1 12 TRBV15 - many TGTGCCACCAGCAGAGGCATGGGGCAAGCTTTCTTT CATSRGMGQAFF
TRBJ1-4 14 TRBV20-1 TRBD1 many TGCAGTGCTAGAGAGACAGGGCTAAGGGAAAAACTGTTTTTT CSARETGLREKLFF
TRBJ2-5 15 TRBV7-2 - many TGTGCCAGCAGCGTCAGTTTCGGAGTGGGGGAGACCCAGTACTTC CASSVSFGVGETQYF